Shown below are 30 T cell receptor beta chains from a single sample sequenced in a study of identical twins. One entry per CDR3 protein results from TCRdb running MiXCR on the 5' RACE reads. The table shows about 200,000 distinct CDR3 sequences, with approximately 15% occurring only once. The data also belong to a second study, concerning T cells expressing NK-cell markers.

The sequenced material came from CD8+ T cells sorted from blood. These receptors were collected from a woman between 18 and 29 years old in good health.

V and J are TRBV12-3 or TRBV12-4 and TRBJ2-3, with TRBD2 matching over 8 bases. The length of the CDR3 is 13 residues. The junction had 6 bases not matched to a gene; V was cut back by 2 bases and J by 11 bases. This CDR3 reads CASSLTGGGRQYF. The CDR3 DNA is TGTGCCAGCAGTTTAACGGGAGGGGGGCGGCAGTATTTT.

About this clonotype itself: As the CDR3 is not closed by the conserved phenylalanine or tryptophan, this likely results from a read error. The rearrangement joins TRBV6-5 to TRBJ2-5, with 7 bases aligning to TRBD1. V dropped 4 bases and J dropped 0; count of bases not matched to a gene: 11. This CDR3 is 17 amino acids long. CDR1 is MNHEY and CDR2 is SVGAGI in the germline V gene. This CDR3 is CASSFIGTAEYQETQYS. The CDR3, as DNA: TGTGCCAGCAGTTTTATCGGGACAGCTGAATACCAAGAGACCCAGTACTCC.

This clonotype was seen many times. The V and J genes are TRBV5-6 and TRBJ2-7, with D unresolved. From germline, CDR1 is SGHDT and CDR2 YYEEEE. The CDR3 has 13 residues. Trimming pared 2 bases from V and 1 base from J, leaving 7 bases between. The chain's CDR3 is CASSLGRSYEQYF. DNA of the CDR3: TGTGCCAGCAGCTTAGGCAGGTCCTACGAGCAGTACTTC.

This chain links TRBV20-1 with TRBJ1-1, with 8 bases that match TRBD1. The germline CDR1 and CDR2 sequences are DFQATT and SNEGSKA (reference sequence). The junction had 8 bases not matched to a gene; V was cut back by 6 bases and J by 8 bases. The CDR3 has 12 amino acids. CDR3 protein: CSARTGIIEAFF. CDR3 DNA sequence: TGCAGTGCGAGGACAGGGATTATAGAAGCTTTCTTT.

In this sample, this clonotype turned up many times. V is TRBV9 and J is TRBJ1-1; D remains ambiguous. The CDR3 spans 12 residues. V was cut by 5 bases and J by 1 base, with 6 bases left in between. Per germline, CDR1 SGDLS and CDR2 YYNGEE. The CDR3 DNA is TGTGCCAGCAGTCACCCGAACACTGAAGCTTTCTTT. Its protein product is CASSHPNTEAFF. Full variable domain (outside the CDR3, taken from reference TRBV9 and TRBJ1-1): DSGVTQTPKHLITATGQRVTLRCSPRSGDLSVYWYQQSLDQGLQFLIQYYNGEERAKGNILERFSAQQFPDLHSELNLSSLELGDSALYFCASSHPNTEAFFGQGTRLTVV.

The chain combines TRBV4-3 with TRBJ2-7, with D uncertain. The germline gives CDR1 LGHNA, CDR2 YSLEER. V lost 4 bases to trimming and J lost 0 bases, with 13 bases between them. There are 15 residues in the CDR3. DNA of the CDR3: TGCGCCAGCAGCCCCTCGGCAGCACGCTCCTACGAGCAGTACTTC. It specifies CASSPSAARSYEQYF.

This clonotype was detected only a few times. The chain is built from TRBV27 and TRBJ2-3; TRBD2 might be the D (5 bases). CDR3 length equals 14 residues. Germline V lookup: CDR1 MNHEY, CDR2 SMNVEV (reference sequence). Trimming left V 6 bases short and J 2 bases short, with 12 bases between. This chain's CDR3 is CASRASPDTDTQYF. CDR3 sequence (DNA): TGTGCCAGCAGGGCTAGCCCGGACACAGATACGCAGTATTTT.

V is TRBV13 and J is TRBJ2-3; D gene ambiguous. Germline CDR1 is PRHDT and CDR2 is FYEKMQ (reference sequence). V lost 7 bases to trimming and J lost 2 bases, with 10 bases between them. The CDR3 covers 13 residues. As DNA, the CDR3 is TGTGCCAGCAACCCGTCTAACACAGATACGCAGTATTTT. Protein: CASNPSNTDTQYF.

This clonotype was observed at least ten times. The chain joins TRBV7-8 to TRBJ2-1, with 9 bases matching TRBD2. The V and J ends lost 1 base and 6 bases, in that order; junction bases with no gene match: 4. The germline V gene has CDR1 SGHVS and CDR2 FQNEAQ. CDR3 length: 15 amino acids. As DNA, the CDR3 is TGTGCCAGCAGCTTAGTACTAGCGGGTCTCAATGAGCAGTTCTTC. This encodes CASSLVLAGLNEQFF.

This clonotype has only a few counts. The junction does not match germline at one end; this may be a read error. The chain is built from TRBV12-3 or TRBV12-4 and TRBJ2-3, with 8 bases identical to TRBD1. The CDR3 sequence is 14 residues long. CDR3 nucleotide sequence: TGTGCCAGCAGTTATTCCTCCCGGCCCGACAGGGGATACTGG. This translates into CASSYSSRPDRGYW.

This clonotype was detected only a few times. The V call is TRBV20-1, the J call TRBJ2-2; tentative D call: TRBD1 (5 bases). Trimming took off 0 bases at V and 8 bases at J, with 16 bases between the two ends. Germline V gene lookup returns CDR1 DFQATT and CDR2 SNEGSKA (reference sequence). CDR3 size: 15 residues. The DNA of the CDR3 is TGCAGTGCTAGAGAGCAGGGTCGCGTTTGGGGGGAGCTGTTTTTT. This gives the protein CSAREQGRVWGELFF.

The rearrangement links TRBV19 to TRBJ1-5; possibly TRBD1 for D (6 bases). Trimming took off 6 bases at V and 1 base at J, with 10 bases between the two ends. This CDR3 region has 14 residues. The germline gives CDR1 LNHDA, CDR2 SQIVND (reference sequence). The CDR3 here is CASRQGMSNQPQHF. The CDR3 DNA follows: TGTGCCAGTAGACAGGGAATGAGCAATCAGCCCCAGCATTTT.

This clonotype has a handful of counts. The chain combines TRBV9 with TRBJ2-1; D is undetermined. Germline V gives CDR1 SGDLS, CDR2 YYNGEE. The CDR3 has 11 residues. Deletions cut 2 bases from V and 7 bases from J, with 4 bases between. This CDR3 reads CASSVKNEQFF. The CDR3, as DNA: TGTGCCAGCAGCGTTAAGAATGAGCAGTTCTTC.

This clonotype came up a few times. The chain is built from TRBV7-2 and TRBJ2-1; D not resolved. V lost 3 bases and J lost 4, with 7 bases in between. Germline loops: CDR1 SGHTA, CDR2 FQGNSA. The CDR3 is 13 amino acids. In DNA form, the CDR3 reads TGTGCCAGCAGCTTCACAGCGTACAATGAGCAGTTCTTC. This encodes CASSFTAYNEQFF.

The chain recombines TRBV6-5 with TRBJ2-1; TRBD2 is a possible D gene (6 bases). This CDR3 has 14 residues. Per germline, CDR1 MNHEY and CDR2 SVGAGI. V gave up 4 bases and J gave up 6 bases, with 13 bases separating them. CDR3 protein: CASSSESSANEQFF. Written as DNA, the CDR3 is TGTGCCAGCAGTTCAGAGTCTAGCGCCAATGAGCAGTTCTTC.

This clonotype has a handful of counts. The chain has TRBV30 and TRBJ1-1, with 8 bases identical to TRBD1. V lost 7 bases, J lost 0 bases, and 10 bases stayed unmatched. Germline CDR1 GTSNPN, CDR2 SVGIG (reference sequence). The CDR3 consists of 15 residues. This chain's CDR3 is CALAQGAHMNTEAFF. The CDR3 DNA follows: TGTGCCTTGGCCCAGGGGGCTCACATGAACACTGAAGCTTTCTTT.

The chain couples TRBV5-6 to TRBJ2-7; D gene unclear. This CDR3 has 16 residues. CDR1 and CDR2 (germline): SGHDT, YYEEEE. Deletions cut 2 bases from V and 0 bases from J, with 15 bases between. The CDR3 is CASSFPSSPSSYEQYF. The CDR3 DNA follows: TGTGCCAGCAGCTTCCCCAGCTCACCAAGCTCCTACGAGCAGTACTTC.

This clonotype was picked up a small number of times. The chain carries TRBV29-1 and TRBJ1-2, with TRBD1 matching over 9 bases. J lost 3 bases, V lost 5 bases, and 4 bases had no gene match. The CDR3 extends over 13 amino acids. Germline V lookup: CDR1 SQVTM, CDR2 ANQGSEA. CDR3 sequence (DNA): TGCAGCGTTCGACAGGGGGAAGACTATGGCTACACCTTC. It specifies CSVRQGEDYGYTF.

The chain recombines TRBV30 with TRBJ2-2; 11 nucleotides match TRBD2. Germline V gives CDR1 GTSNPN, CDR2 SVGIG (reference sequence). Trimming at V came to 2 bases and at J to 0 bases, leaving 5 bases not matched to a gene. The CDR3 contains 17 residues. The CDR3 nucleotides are TGTGCCTGGAGTCCCCGGGGACTAGCGGCGAACACCGGGGAGCTGTTTTTT. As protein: CAWSPRGLAANTGELFF.

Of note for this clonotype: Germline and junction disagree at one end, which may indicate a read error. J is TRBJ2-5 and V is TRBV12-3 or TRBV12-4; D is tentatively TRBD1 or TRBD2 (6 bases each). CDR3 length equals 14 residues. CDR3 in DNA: TGTGCCAGCAGCTTAGCGGAGGGGGGAGAGACCCAGTACTTC. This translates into CASSLAEGGETQYF.

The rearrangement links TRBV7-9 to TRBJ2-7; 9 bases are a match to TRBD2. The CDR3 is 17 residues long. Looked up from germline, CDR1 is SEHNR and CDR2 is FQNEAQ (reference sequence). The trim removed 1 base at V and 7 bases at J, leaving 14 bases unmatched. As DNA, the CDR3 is TGTGCCAGCAGCTTAGAACGAAGCGGGAGGAATCCTTGGGAGCAGTACTTC. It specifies CASSLERSGRNPWEQYF.

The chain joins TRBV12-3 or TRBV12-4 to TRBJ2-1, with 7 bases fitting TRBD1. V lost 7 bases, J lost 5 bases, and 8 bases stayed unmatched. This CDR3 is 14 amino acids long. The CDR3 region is CASIGRQGNNEQFF. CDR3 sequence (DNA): TGTGCCAGCATAGGGAGACAGGGTAACAATGAGCAGTTCTTC.

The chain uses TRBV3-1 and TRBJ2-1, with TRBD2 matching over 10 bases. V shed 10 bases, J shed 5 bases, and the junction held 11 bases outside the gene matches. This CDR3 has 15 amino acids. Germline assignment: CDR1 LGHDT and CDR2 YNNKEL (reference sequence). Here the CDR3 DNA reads TGTGCCACCTGCGTAGGACTAGCGGCAAACAATGAGCAGTTCTTC. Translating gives CATCVGLAANNEQFF.

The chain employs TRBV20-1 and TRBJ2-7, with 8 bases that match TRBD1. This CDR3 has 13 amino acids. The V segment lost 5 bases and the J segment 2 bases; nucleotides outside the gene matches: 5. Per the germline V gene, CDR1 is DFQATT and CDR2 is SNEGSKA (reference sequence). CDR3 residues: CSASDRVTYEQYF. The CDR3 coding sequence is TGCAGTGCTTCGGACAGGGTCACCTACGAGCAGTACTTC.

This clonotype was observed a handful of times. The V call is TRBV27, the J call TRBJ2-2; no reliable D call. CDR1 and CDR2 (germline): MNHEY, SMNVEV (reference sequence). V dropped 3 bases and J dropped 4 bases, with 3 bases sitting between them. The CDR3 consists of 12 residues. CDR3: CASSFLTGELFF. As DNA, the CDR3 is TGTGCCAGCAGTTTCCTCACCGGGGAGCTGTTTTTT.

CDR3: CASQRPGRQETQYF. CDR3 bases: TGTGCCAGTCAGAGACCCGGGCGCCAAGAGACCCAGTACTTC. V gene TRBV7-9 combines with J gene TRBJ2-5; no clear D. Trimming removed 9 bases at V and 1 base at J, with 15 bases between. From germline, CDR1 is SEHNR and CDR2 FQNEAQ (reference sequence). The CDR3 has 14 residues.

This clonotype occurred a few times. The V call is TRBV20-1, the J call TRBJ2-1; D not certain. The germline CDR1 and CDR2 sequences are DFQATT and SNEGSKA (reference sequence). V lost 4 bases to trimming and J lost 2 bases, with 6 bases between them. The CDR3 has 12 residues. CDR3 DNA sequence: TGCAGTGCTATTGATACCTACAATGAGCAGTTCTTC. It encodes CSAIDTYNEQFF.

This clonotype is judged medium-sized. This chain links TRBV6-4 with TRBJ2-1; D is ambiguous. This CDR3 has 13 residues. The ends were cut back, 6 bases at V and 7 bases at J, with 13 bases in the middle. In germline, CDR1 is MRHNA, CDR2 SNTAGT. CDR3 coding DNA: TGTGCCAGCAGCGTCTCCGAACAGAATGAGCAGTTCTTC. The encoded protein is CASSVSEQNEQFF.

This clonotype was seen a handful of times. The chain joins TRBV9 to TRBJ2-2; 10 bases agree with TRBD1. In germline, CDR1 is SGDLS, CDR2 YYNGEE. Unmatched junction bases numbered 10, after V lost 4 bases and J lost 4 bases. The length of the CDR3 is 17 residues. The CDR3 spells CASSPYSTGGRTGELFF. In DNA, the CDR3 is TGTGCCAGCAGCCCCTACTCGACAGGGGGCCGCACCGGGGAGCTGTTTTTT.

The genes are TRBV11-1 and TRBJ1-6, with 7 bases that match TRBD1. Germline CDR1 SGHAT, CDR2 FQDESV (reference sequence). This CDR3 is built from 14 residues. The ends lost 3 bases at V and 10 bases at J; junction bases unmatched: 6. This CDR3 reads CASSLTGRNSPLHF. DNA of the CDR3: TGTGCCAGCAGCTTGACAGGGCGTAACTCACCCCTCCACTTT.